The text below deals with one T cell receptor beta chain. This entry comes from a study of control samples from healthy donors and cancer patients. The length of the CDR3 is 12 residues. Germline loops: CDR1 ENHRY, CDR2 SYGVKD. V gave up 3 bases and J gave up 4 bases, with 7 bases separating them. Clones were read by immunoSEQ multiplex PCR, and TCRdb kept only the in-frame ones, dropping some. The data contain 100,000 or so clones, roughly nine tenths of them singletons. The V call is TRBV10-3, the J call TRBJ2-7; D not certain. The sample was blood. The TCR was taken from a woman in her late teens or twenties in good health. The CDR3 nucleotides are TGTGCCATCAGTGAAGTCCCTTACGAGCAGTACTTC. Protein sequence: CAISEVPYEQYF.